These 19 T cell receptor beta chains were all obtained from the same sample, sequenced in a study of T cell repertoires in cytomegalovirus infection. TCRdb re-derived calls from the reads in MiXCR, one entry per CDR3 protein. The sample records about 240,000 distinct CDR3 sequences, roughly 6.5% being singletons. Sequences were obtained from PBMCs. The receptors here all came from a human donor in good health (CMV status not recorded). Some clones in this sample may be carry-over from other donors' samples.

There are a few counts of this clonotype. This chain links TRBV11-3 with TRBJ2-7, with 8 bases lining up with TRBD2. The length of the CDR3 is 15 residues. Germline CDR1 is SGHNT and CDR2 is YENEEA. Germline trimming cut 1 base from V and 6 bases from J; bases unmatched to any gene: 8. CDR3 DNA: TGTGCCAGCAGCTTAGCCCGGGGGGGCCTCTCCGAGCAGTACTTC. Translation: CASSLARGGLSEQYF.

In this sample, this clonotype turned up a few times. This chain links TRBV20-1 with TRBJ1-5; perhaps TRBD1 as D (5 bases). This CDR3 has 14 amino acids. The germline V gene has CDR1 DFQATT and CDR2 SNEGSKA (reference sequence). V was cut by 6 bases and J by 2 bases, with 14 bases left in between. The chain's CDR3 is CSARQLHGNQPQHF. Here the CDR3 DNA reads TGCAGTGCAAGACAGCTGCATGGCAATCAGCCCCAGCATTTT.

This clonotype was detected a few times. The rearrangement joins TRBV14 to TRBJ2-3; no reliable D call. V lost 0 bases and J lost 6, with 10 bases in between. CDR1 is SGHDN, CDR2 FVKESK, per germline. The CDR3 extends over 14 amino acids. The CDR3, as DNA: TGTGCCAGCAGCCAAGATTTAGGTTTGGATACGCAGTATTTT. Protein sequence: CASSQDLGLDTQYF.

This rearrangement joins TRBV20-1 to TRBJ2-3, with D perhaps assigned TRBD1 or TRBD2 (7 bases each). This CDR3 has 14 amino acids. The germline V and J ends were trimmed by 5 bases and 0 bases, with 12 bases remaining between them. Germline values: CDR1 DFQATT, CDR2 SNEGSKA (reference sequence). The CDR3 sequence is CSAQGGGSTDTQYF. The CDR3 DNA follows: TGCAGTGCTCAGGGGGGGGGCAGCACAGATACGCAGTATTTT.

The rearrangement uses TRBV29-1 and TRBJ2-5; D might be TRBD2 (6 bases). CDR3 length equals 18 residues. The germline gives CDR1 SQVTM, CDR2 ANQGSEA. The V and J ends lost 6 bases and 5 bases respectively, with 31 bases between them. The CDR3, as DNA: TGCAGCGTCGACACGTTTGGCGGGGCGAATACTCCTCGGGAGACCCAGTACTTC. Translating gives CSVDTFGGANTPRETQYF.

This clonotype was seen many times. The chain recombines TRBV7-2 with TRBJ2-1; TRBD1 agrees at 7 bases. CDR3 length: 14 amino acids. Germline assignment: CDR1 SGHTA and CDR2 FQGNSA. The trim removed 1 base at V and 5 bases at J, leaving 2 bases unmatched. The CDR3 sequence is CASSLDGTDNEQFF. For the CDR3, the DNA is TGTGCCAGCAGCTTAGATGGGACAGACAATGAGCAGTTCTTC.

This clonotype was counted many times. The CDR3 protein is CASSLAWGQDSYEQYF. The CDR3 DNA reads as TGTGCCAGCAGCTTAGCGTGGGGACAGGACTCCTACGAGCAGTACTTC. The chain joins TRBV7-2 to TRBJ2-7; 8 nucleotides align to TRBD1. Germline V lookup: CDR1 SGHTA, CDR2 FQGNSA. The CDR3 sequence is 16 residues long. The trim removed 0 bases at V and 0 bases at J, leaving 4 bases unmatched.

In its sample, this clonotype was seen many times. The chain uses TRBV7-3 and TRBJ2-7; 7 bases are shared with TRBD1. J lost 3 bases, V lost 3 bases, and 8 bases had no gene match. Germline values: CDR1 SGHTA, CDR2 FQGTGA. The CDR3 spans 15 residues. In DNA, the CDR3 is TGTGCCAGCAGCTTGACTGGGACAGTCAACTACGAGCAGTACTTC. This sequence encodes CASSLTGTVNYEQYF.

This clonotype showed up many times. V usage is TRBV15 and J usage is TRBJ1-2, with 7 nucleotides matching TRBD1. Germline V gives CDR1 LNHNV, CDR2 YYDKDF (reference sequence). This CDR3 has 14 residues. Trimming at V came to 1 base and at J to 2 bases, leaving 1 base not matched to a gene. CDR3 DNA sequence: TGTGCCACCAGCAGAGCGACAGGGAACTATGGCTACACCTTC. It specifies CATSRATGNYGYTF.

Ten or more counts support this clonotype. The genes are TRBV6-1 and TRBJ2-7; D is unclear. V was cut by 3 bases and J by 0 bases, with 9 bases left in between. CDR1 and CDR2 from the germline V gene are MNHNS and SASEGT. The CDR3 is 14 amino acids. The CDR3 reads CASSDPTFSYEQYF. CDR3 DNA: TGTGCCAGCAGTGACCCGACGTTCTCCTACGAGCAGTACTTC.

In its sample, this clonotype was seen many times. V gene TRBV10-3 combines with J gene TRBJ1-1; D possibly corresponds to TRBD1 (6 bases). In germline, CDR1 is ENHRY, CDR2 SYGVKD. The length of the CDR3 is 13 residues. Deletions cut 10 bases from V and 4 bases from J, with 16 bases between. CDR3 bases: TGTGCCACCCACCCGCGGACAGCCACTGAAGCTTTCTTT. Protein sequence: CATHPRTATEAFF.

The table lists this clonotype with many counts. V usage is TRBV20-1 and J usage is TRBJ2-5; 7 bases fit TRBD2. Germline V lookup: CDR1 DFQATT, CDR2 SNEGSKA (reference sequence). The length of the CDR3 is 14 residues. The V segment lost 6 bases and the J segment 5 bases; nucleotides outside the gene matches: 12. CDR3 sequence: CSAPPGGLRETQYF. The DNA for the CDR3 is TGCAGTGCCCCGCCGGGGGGATTGAGGGAGACCCAGTACTTC.

This clonotype was seen ten or more times. V usage is TRBV12-3 or TRBV12-4 and J usage is TRBJ2-7, with D maybe TRBD2 (5 bases). V dropped 1 base and J dropped 0 bases, with 10 bases sitting between them. The CDR3 consists of 15 residues. The DNA of the CDR3 is TGTGCCAGCAGTTTAGAGCGGCGGAGCTCCTACGAGCAGTACTTC. Amino acid sequence: CASSLERRSSYEQYF.

This clonotype came up many times. The chain couples TRBV28 to TRBJ2-1; the D is unclear. V was clipped by 6 bases and J by 1 base, with 10 bases between them. Germline V CDR1 and CDR2: MDHEN, SYDVKM. The CDR3 has 14 residues. The CDR3 protein is CASRDTRSYNEQFF. CDR3 sequence (DNA): TGTGCCAGCAGGGATACGCGGTCCTACAATGAGCAGTTCTTC.

The sample holds many counts of this clonotype. V gene TRBV5-5 combines with J gene TRBJ1-3; D gene unclear. CDR3 length: 15 amino acids. Germline V gives CDR1 SGHKS, CDR2 YYEKEE (reference sequence). V lost 1 base and J 0 bases, leaving 8 bases between the germline ends. Written as DNA, the CDR3 is TGTGCCAGCAGCTTGTGGCAGGCCTCTGGAAACACCATATATTTT. Translated: CASSLWQASGNTIYF.

The sample holds many counts of this clonotype. The genes are TRBV7-6 and TRBJ2-7, with 10 bases matching TRBD1. The trim removed 1 base at V and 0 bases at J, leaving 3 bases unmatched. The CDR3 extends over 16 amino acids. Per germline, CDR1 SGHVS and CDR2 FNYEAQ. The CDR3 bases are TGTGCCAGCAGCTTAGGGGGACAGGGGAGCTCCTACGAGCAGTACTTC. Protein product: CASSLGGQGSSYEQYF.

This clonotype has ten or more counts. V gene TRBV5-8 combines with J gene TRBJ1-3; no firm D call. The CDR3 is 15 residues long. V was cut by 0 bases and J by 2 bases, with 9 bases left in between. CDR1 is SGHTS, CDR2 YDEGEE, per germline. The CDR3 protein is CASSLAMGTGNTIYF. The CDR3 bases are TGTGCCAGCAGCTTGGCGATGGGAACTGGAAACACCATATATTTT.

This clonotype has just a few counts. The chain is built from TRBV28 and TRBJ1-2; D is uncertain. CDR1 MDHEN and CDR2 SYDVKM come from the germline V gene. Trimming removed 3 bases at V and 8 bases at J, with 7 bases between. The CDR3 runs 11 residues. CDR3 nucleotide sequence: TGTGCCAGCAGTTTTTCGGGGGGCTACACCTTC. Translated, it gives CASSFSGGYTF.

This clonotype was counted a few times. The chain employs TRBV5-8 and TRBJ2-2; TRBD2 is a possible D gene (6 bases). The CDR3 sequence is 17 residues long. Germline values: CDR1 SGHTS, CDR2 YDEGEE. Trimming removed 0 bases from V and 3 bases from J, with 15 bases in between. As DNA, the CDR3 is TGTGCCAGCAGCTTGGTGTGGGGGGTGAGCCACACCGGGGAGCTGTTTTTT. Translation: CASSLVWGVSHTGELFF.